A single sample gave rise to the 25 T cell receptor beta chains below, sequenced in a study of graft-versus-host responses after intestinal transplantation. Here immunoSEQ multiplex PCR was the method, and the copy in TCRdb shows in-frame clones only, minus some. The sample has under 150,000 clones; approximately 92% are singletons. For these TCRs, the target antigens are not known. The sequencing here drew on unstimulated CD4+ T cells sorted from spleen or lymph node cells, taken before intestinal transplant. Receptor source: a human donor who received an intestinal transplant.

A word on this clone: This CDR3 is also generated by other DNA sequences in the sample. The V gene is TRBV5-4, the J gene TRBJ1-5; D is uncertain. The CDR3 loop spans 13 amino acids. V lost 4 bases, J lost 0 bases, and 5 bases lay in between. Germline CDR1 is SGHNT and CDR2 is YYREEE (reference sequence). The DNA of the CDR3 is TGTGCCAGCAGCCGGGATAGCAATCAGCCCCAGCATTTT. Translated, it gives CASSRDSNQPQHF.

The chain recombines TRBV6-1 with TRBJ1-2; the match to TRBD1 covers 9 bases. Germline CDR1 MNHNS, CDR2 SASEGT. The V and J ends lost 7 bases and 4 bases, in that order; junction bases with no gene match: 7. CDR3 length: 14 residues. CDR3 bases: TGTGCCAGCACTGGACAGGGGTTGACCTATGGCTACACCTTC. Its translation is CASTGQGLTYGYTF.

The rearrangement joins TRBV5-5 to TRBJ1-2; the D gene is possibly TRBD1 (6 bases). V lost 0 bases to trimming and J lost 5 bases, with 8 bases between them. Germline V gives CDR1 SGHKS, CDR2 YYEKEE (reference sequence). The CDR3 consists of 13 residues. The CDR3 region has the DNA TGTGCCAGCAGCTTGGGGACAGAATATGGCTACACCTTC. It codes for CASSLGTEYGYTF.

V gene TRBV7-9 combines with J gene TRBJ2-1, with D unclear. Trimming took 3 bases from V and 2 from J, leaving 2 bases between them. Germline loops: CDR1 SEHNR, CDR2 FQNEAQ (reference sequence). The CDR3 covers 12 residues. CDR3 in amino acids: CASSFPYNEQFF. The CDR3 DNA follows: TGTGCCAGCAGCTTCCCCTACAATGAGCAGTTCTTC.

The genes are TRBV4-1 and TRBJ1-5, with D possibly being TRBD1 (6 bases). This CDR3 region has 17 residues. V lost 1 base, J lost 0 bases, and 13 bases lay in between. CDR1 is MGHRA, CDR2 YSYEKL, per germline. The DNA of the CDR3 is TGCGCCAGCAGCCAAGTTAGGGGGGGGGATAGCAATCAGCCCCAGCATTTT. Translating it yields CASSQVRGGDSNQPQHF.

V usage is TRBV5-1 and J usage is TRBJ2-7, with 10 positions matching TRBD2. Germline values: CDR1 SGHRS, CDR2 YFSETQ. V dropped 0 bases and J dropped 3; count of bases not matched to a gene: 12. This CDR3 has 18 residues. The CDR3 spells CASSLGLAGALTVYEQYF. The CDR3 nucleotides read TGCGCCAGCAGCTTGGGTCTAGCGGGGGCCCTAACCGTCTACGAGCAGTACTTC.

This chain links TRBV4-1 with TRBJ2-7; TRBD1 might be the D (6 bases). The V gene's germline CDR1 is MGHRA and CDR2 YSYEKL. V was pared by 5 bases and J by 0 bases, with 14 bases between. This CDR3 is 15 amino acids long. The CDR3 reads CASSSRDKLSYEQYF. CDR3 in DNA: TGCGCCAGCAGCAGCCGGGACAAGCTCTCCTACGAGCAGTACTTC.

V is TRBV19 and J is TRBJ2-1; a possible D gene is TRBD1 (6 bases). Per germline, CDR1 LNHDA and CDR2 SQIVND (reference sequence). Trimming pared 5 bases from V and 4 bases from J, leaving 15 bases between. The CDR3 totals 15 residues. CDR3 sequence reads: CASSPVGAQYNEQFF. CDR3 sequence (DNA): TGTGCCAGTAGTCCCGTGGGGGCGCAGTACAATGAGCAGTTCTTC.

The chain joins TRBV18 to TRBJ1-1, with a weak D call TRBD1 (5 bases). Germline V gene lookup returns CDR1 KGHSH and CDR2 LQKENI. The V end was cut by 2 bases, the J end by 6 bases, with 10 bases between. This CDR3 comprises 13 residues. The chain's CDR3 is CASSPGTTAEAFF. As DNA, the CDR3 is TGTGCCAGCTCACCAGGGACGACGGCTGAAGCTTTCTTT.

This rearrangement joins TRBV5-5 to TRBJ1-2, with 8 bases that match TRBD1. CDR3 length: 15 amino acids. Germline V gene lookup returns CDR1 SGHKS and CDR2 YYEKEE (reference sequence). The V segment lost 4 bases and the J segment 5 bases; nucleotides outside the gene matches: 10. The CDR3 DNA reads TGTGCCAGCAGCCCCGGGACAGGTACCTTTTATGGCTACACCTTC. As protein: CASSPGTGTFYGYTF.

This chain joins TRBV27 and TRBJ2-7; tentatively, D is TRBD2 (6 bases). CDR1 MNHEY and CDR2 SMNVEV come from the germline V gene (reference sequence). The V and J ends lost 5 bases and 0 bases respectively, with 11 bases between them. The CDR3 contains 14 residues. The CDR3 region has the DNA TGTGCCAGCAGTCCCGGGGGACTCTCCTACGAGCAGTACTTC. Amino acid sequence: CASSPGGLSYEQYF.

The rearrangement joins TRBV9 to TRBJ2-5; D is perhaps TRBD1 (5 bases). Trimming took 7 bases from V and 5 from J, leaving 9 bases between them. CDR3 length: 11 residues. Germline V gives CDR1 SGDLS, CDR2 YYNGEE. The CDR3 here is CASGARETQYF. CDR3 DNA: TGTGCCAGCGGGGCAAGGGAGACCCAGTACTTC.

This clone was counted a few times. The chain is built from TRBV19 and TRBJ1-2; D possibly corresponds to TRBD1 (5 bases). Trimming shortened V by 9 bases and J by 4 bases, and 15 bases separated the two germline ends. There are 13 residues in the CDR3. The V gene's germline CDR1 is LNHDA and CDR2 SQIVND (reference sequence). The CDR3 protein is CASTLPDSYGYTF. CDR3 in DNA: TGTGCCAGCACCCTACCAGACAGCTATGGCTACACCTTC.

This sequence joins TRBV13 and TRBJ2-5; 7 nucleotides match TRBD2. This CDR3 is built from 13 residues. CDR1 is PRHDT, CDR2 FYEKMQ, per germline (reference sequence). The V segment lost 5 bases and the J segment 5 bases; nucleotides outside the gene matches: 5. The DNA of the CDR3 is TGTGCCAGCAGCCTCAGGCGGGGGGAGACCCAGTACTTC. Translating it yields CASSLRRGETQYF.

The rearrangement joins TRBV6-1 to TRBJ2-2; perhaps TRBD1 as D (6 bases). This CDR3 is built from 18 residues. V was clipped by 1 base and J by 5 bases, with 20 bases between them. Germline-derived CDR1 and CDR2 are MNHNS and SASEGT. CDR3 loop: CASSEGPGQSIGTGELFF. The CDR3 nucleotides are TGTGCCAGCAGTGAAGGCCCCGGACAGTCCATCGGGACCGGGGAGCTGTTTTTT.

V is TRBV15 and J is TRBJ1-2; tentatively, D is TRBD1 (5 bases). The CDR3 sequence is 15 residues long. V shed 1 base and J shed 0 bases, with 9 bases lying between them. Germline lookup yields CDR1 LNHNV and CDR2 YYDKDF (reference sequence). The CDR3 sequence is CATSRVTAANYGYTF. The CDR3 DNA sequence: TGTGCCACCAGCAGAGTGACAGCAGCTAACTATGGCTACACCTTC.

This clone was picked up a small number of times. The chain combines TRBV10-3 with TRBJ2-7; the match to TRBD2 covers 11 bases. V was pared by 5 bases and J by 3 bases, with 3 bases of the junction left unmatched. This CDR3 comprises 14 residues. Germline CDR1 is ENHRY and CDR2 is SYGVKD. CDR3 bases: TGTGCCATCAGTACTAGCGGGGGAGACTACGAGCAGTACTTC. This gives the protein CAISTSGGDYEQYF.

This rearrangement joins TRBV2 to TRBJ1-3, with D possibly matching TRBD1 (6 bases). The length of the CDR3 is 12 residues. Trimming removed 9 bases at V and 7 bases at J, with 13 bases between. Germline values: CDR1 SNHLY, CDR2 FYNNEI. The CDR3 protein is CASNREMNTIYF. The CDR3 DNA sequence: TGTGCCAGTAACAGGGAAATGAACACCATATATTTT.

In nucleotides, the CDR3 is TGTGCCAGCAGTGAATCAGCGGGGGGACACTACAATGAGCAGTTCTTC. This gives the protein CASSESAGGHYNEQFF. The V and J genes are TRBV6-4 and TRBJ2-1; TRBD2 agrees at 9 bases. Germline CDR1 is MRHNA and CDR2 is SNTAGT. The CDR3 runs to 16 residues. Trimming cost V 3 bases and J 3 bases; bases outside gene matches: 6.

This sequence joins TRBV5-4 and TRBJ2-3; 10 bases align to TRBD2. There are 14 residues in the CDR3. V lost 4 bases to trimming and J lost 3 bases; unmatched junction nucleotides: 2. In germline, CDR1 is SGHNT, CDR2 YYREEE (reference sequence). CDR3 protein: CASSASGGTDTQYF. The CDR3 DNA reads as TGTGCCAGCAGCGCTAGCGGGGGTACAGATACGCAGTATTTT.

This clone was detected a few times. The chain uses TRBV19 and TRBJ1-2; tentatively, D is TRBD1 (6 bases). The germline CDR1 and CDR2 sequences are LNHDA and SQIVND (reference sequence). Trimming shortened V by 0 bases and J by 7 bases, and 15 bases separated the two germline ends. This CDR3 region has 15 residues. The CDR3 region is CASSIESAAGVGYTF. CDR3 DNA: TGTGCCAGTAGTATAGAGAGCGCGGCAGGGGTTGGCTACACCTTC.

The chain is built from TRBV2 and TRBJ2-1; 7 bases fit TRBD1. The junction had 6 bases not matched to a gene; V was cut back by 6 bases and J by 4 bases. CDR3 length: 14 amino acids. From germline, CDR1 is SNHLY and CDR2 FYNNEI. The chain's CDR3 is CASRAMDRYNEQFF. In nucleotides, the CDR3 is TGTGCCAGCAGAGCTATGGACAGGTACAATGAGCAGTTCTTC.

This chain connects TRBV5-1 to TRBJ2-5; no definite D call. CDR1 and CDR2 from the germline V gene are SGHRS and YFSETQ. The CDR3 loop spans 14 amino acids. Trimming removed 0 bases from V and 0 bases from J, with 6 bases in between. CDR3 coding DNA: TGCGCCAGCAGCTTGGGGTCAAACCAAGAGACCCAGTACTTC. Its protein product is CASSLGSNQETQYF. Full variable domain (remainder filled in from reference TRBV5-1 and TRBJ2-5): KAGVTQTPRYLIKTRGQQVTLSCSPISGHRSVSWYQQTPGQGLQFLFEYFSETQRNKGNFPGRFSGRQFSNSRSEMNVSTLELGDSALYLCASSLGSNQETQYFGPGTRLLVL.

V usage is TRBV4-1 and J usage is TRBJ1-2; 10 positions agree with TRBD1. The CDR3 consists of 16 residues. J was trimmed by 10 bases and V by 1 base; bases with no gene match: 12. The germline CDR1 and CDR2 sequences are MGHRA and YSYEKL. CDR3: CASSQGRDRGRSVYTF. The CDR3 nucleotides are TGCGCCAGCAGCCAAGGCCGCGACAGGGGGCGTTCGGTCTACACCTTC.

V gene TRBV5-6 combines with J gene TRBJ1-2; D remains ambiguous. CDR3 length equals 12 residues. Germline CDR1 SGHDT, CDR2 YYEEEE. Trimming shortened V by 4 bases and J by 8 bases, and 12 bases separated the two germline ends. The CDR3 reads CASSVYSSGYTF. The CDR3 DNA follows: TGTGCCAGCAGCGTTTACAGTTCCGGCTACACCTTC.